This T cell receptor beta chain was sequenced for a study of memory CD8 T cells in hepatitis C reinfection. Sequencing was performed with immunoSEQ multiplex PCR; in TCRdb, only in-frame clones are kept and a portion is missing. The sample contains 35,000 to 50,000 clones, roughly 90% of which appear only once. Time point here: peak reinfection, 3 to 8 weeks after reinfection detection. The sorted cells went straight to TCR sequencing with no prior in vitro expansion. Germline V CDR1 and CDR2: MDHEN, SYDVKM. This CDR3 contains 16 residues. The V segment lost 6 bases and the J segment 4 bases; nucleotides outside the gene matches: 9.

This sequence originates from a man aged 18-30 years with hepatitis C virus infection. J is TRBJ2-1 and V is TRBV28; 10 bases are shared with TRBD2. What was sequenced was naive CD8+ T cells sorted from blood. The CDR3 spells CASSSPTSGNYNEQFF. The CDR3 nucleotides read TGTGCCAGCAGCAGCCCAACTAGCGGGAATTACAATGAGCAGTTCTTC.